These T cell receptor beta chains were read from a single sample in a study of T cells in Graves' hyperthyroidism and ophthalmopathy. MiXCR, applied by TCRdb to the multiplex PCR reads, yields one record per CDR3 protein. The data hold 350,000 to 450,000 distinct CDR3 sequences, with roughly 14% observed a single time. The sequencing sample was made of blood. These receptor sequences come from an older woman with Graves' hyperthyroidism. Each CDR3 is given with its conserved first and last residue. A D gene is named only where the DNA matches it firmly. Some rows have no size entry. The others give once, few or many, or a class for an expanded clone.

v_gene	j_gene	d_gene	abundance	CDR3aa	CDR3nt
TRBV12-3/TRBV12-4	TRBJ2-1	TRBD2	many	CASSRLTSAHYNEQFF	TGTGCCAGCAGTCGCCTCACTAGCGCCCACTACAATGAGCAGTTCTTC
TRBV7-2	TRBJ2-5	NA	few	CASSLERSAGRETQYF	TGTGCCAGCAGCTTAGAGCGGTCGGCAGGGAGGGAGACCCAGTACTTC
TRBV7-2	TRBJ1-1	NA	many	CASSLGARVLSRPEAFF	TGTGCCAGCAGCTTAGGGGCAAGGGTTTTGAGTAGGCCTGAAGCTTTCTTT
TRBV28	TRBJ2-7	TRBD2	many	CASSLFGTSGRYEQYF	TGTGCCAGCAGTTTATTTGGGACTAGCGGGAGATACGAGCAGTACTTC
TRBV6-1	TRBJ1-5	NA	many	CASSERASHSNQPQHF	TGTGCCAGCAGTGAACGGGCCAGCCATAGCAATCAGCCCCAGCATTTT
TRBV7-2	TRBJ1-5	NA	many	CASSFDSNQPQHF	TGTGCCAGCAGCTTCGACAGCAATCAGCCCCAGCATTTT
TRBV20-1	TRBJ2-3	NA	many	CSCYGPTTDTQYF	TGCAGTTGCTACGGCCCGACCACAGATACGCAGTATTTT
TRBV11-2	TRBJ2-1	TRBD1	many	CASSAGTGDPEQFF	TGTGCCAGCAGCGCCGGGACAGGGGACCCCGAGCAGTTCTTC
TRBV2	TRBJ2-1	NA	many	CASSDLTPPHLLSYNEQFF	TGTGCCAGCAGCGACTTAACCCCACCTCACTTACTCTCCTACAATGAGCAGTTCTTC
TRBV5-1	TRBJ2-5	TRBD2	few	CASSLGAGAETQYF	TGCGCCAGCAGCTTGGGCGCGGGAGCAGAGACCCAGTACTTC
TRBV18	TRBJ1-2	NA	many	CASSLDRIYGYTF	TGTGCCAGCTCACTCGACAGGATCTATGGCTACACCTTC
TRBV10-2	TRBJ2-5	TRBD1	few	CASSEPHRGETQYF	TGCGCCAGCAGTGAGCCGCACAGGGGAGAGACCCAGTACTTC
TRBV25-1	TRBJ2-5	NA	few	CASSAGFFQETQYF	TGTGCCAGCAGTGCGGGTTTTTTCCAAGAGACCCAGTACTTC
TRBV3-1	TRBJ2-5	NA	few	CASSQVCYHF	TGTGCCAGCAGCCAAGTCTGCTATCACTTC
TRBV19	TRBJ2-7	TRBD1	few	CASTPGQTSYEQYF	TGTGCCAGTACTCCGGGACAGACCTCTTACGAGCAGTACTTC
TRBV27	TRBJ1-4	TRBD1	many	CASSYRGNEKLFF	TGTGCCAGCAGTTACAGGGGGAATGAAAAACTGTTTTTT
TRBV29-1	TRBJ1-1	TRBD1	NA	CSARTGGSEAFF	TGCAGCGCCCGGACAGGGGGATCAGAAGCTTTCTTT
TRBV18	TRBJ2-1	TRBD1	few	CASSPQLSGQGANEQFF	TGTGCCAGCTCACCACAACTATCGGGACAGGGGGCTAATGAGCAGTTCTTC
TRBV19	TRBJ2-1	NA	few	CASEADNEQFF	TGTGCCAGTGAAGCCGACAATGAGCAGTTCTTC
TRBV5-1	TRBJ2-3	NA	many	CASLPGASTDTQYF	TGCGCCAGCCTACCGGGCGCTAGCACAGATACGCAGTATTTT
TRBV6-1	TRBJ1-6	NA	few	CASSPQTSSYNSPLHF	TGTGCCAGCAGTCCACAGACGAGCTCCTATAATTCACCCCTCCACTTT
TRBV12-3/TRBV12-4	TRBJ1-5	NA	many	CASSLEQGGNQPQHF	TGTGCCAGCAGTTTAGAACAGGGAGGCAATCAGCCCCAGCATTTT
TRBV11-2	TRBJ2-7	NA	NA	CASSLAWGSDEQYF	TGTGCCAGCAGCTTAGCGTGGGGTAGCGACGAGCAGTACTTC
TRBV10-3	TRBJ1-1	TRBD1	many	CAISGQGVGENTEAFF	TGTGCCATCAGTGGGCAGGGGGTGGGCGAGAACACTGAAGCTTTCTTT
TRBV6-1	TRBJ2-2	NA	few	CASRPPPMTGNTGELFF	TGTGCCAGCAGACCTCCCCCGATGACAGGGAACACCGGGGAGCTGTTTTTT
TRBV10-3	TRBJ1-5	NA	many	CAISESGTGNQPQHF	TGTGCCATCAGTGAGTCGGGGACGGGCAATCAGCCCCAGCATTTT
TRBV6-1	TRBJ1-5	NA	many	CASRFIDSRLQPQHF	TGTGCCAGCCGATTCATCGACTCGCGGCTTCAGCCCCAGCATTTT
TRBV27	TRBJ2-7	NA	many	CASSSRGQEQYF	TGTGCCAGCAGTTCACGAGGACAAGAGCAGTACTTC
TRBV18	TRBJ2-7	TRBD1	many	CASSQTGDEQYF	TGTGCCAGCTCCCAAACAGGGGACGAGCAGTACTTC
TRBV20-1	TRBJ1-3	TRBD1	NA	CSATIQGTGNTIYF	TGCAGTGCAACGATACAGGGGACAGGAAACACCATATATTTT
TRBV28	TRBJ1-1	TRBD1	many	CASTAGGSGRTEAFF	TGTGCCAGCACCGCAGGGGGATCGGGGCGCACTGAAGCTTTCTTT
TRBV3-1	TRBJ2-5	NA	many	CASQGIRETQYF	TGTGCCAGCCAGGGGATTAGGGAGACCCAGTACTTC
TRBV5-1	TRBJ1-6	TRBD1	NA	CASSLGQGTGPSYLNSPLHF	TGCGCCAGCAGCTTGGGACAGGGGACGGGACCCAGTTACCTTAATTCACCCCTCCACTTT
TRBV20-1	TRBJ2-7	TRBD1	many	CSAGRQGSSYEQYF	TGCAGTGCTGGTCGACAGGGGAGCTCCTACGAGCAGTACTTC
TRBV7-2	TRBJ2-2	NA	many	CASSIAFRELFF	TGTGCCAGCAGCATAGCGTTCCGGGAGCTGTTTTTT
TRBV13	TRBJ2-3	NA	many	CASSSSRGSTDTQYF	TGTGCCAGCAGCTCAAGTAGGGGCAGCACAGATACGCAGTATTTT
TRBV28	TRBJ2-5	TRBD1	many	CASSQTGEGKETQYF	TGTGCCAGCAGCCAGACAGGGGAAGGGAAAGAGACCCAGTACTTC
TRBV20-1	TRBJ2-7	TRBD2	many	CSAERDYEQYF	TGCAGTGCCGAGCGGGACTACGAGCAGTACTTC
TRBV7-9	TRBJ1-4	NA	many	CASRSTGPNEKLFF	TGTGCCAGCAGGTCGACAGGTCCTAATGAAAAACTGTTTTTT
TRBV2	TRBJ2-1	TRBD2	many	CASLTSGSYNEQFF	TGTGCCAGCCTCACTAGCGGCTCCTACAATGAGCAGTTCTTC
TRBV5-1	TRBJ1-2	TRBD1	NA	CASSFGQGNSNYGYTF	TGCGCCAGCAGCTTCGGACAGGGTAACTCTAACTATGGCTACACCTTC